The rows below give T cell receptor beta chains drawn from one sample of a study of blood T cell repertoires in COVID-19. Assay used: immunoSEQ multiplex PCR; TCRdb lists only in-frame clones, some missing. The table records roughly 190,000 clones, roughly 80% of them present only once. The sequenced sample consisted of peripheral blood. These receptors originate from a man aged 25-45 years with active or convalescent COVID-19. CDR3s include the opening cysteine and the closing phenylalanine or tryptophan.

TRBV11-2,TRBJ2-4,CASSPRLAALAKNIQYF
TRBV6-5,TRBJ1-3,CASRFAEATGNTIYF
TRBV21-1,TRBJ2-2,CASSITGTRTPGELFF
TRBV3-1/TRBV3-2,TRBJ2-1,CASSQGPAYNEQFF
TRBV6-4,TRBJ2-5,CASSPGGGLGGETQYF
TRBV6-2/TRBV6-3,TRBJ2-1,CASSPALAGSDEQFF
TRBV7-9,TRBJ2-1,CASSASSSGSYNEQFF
TRBV2,TRBJ2-1,CASSEASPEQFF
TRBV18,TRBJ1-2,CASSPPQQVYGYTF
TRBV14,TRBJ2-3,CASSQGLYTQYF
TRBV18,TRBJ2-5,CASSLSGIQETQYF
TRBV9,TRBJ2-5,CASSVTGLEETQYF
TRBV5-1,TRBJ1-4,CASRGQSEGTNEKLFF
TRBV6-6,TRBJ1-5,CASSLTEARRSNQPQHF
TRBV27,TRBJ2-2,CASRPGDSRPGELFF
TRBV28,TRBJ2-5,CASSFSGAQYF
TRBV29-1,TRBJ1-1,CSVEDLPSAFF
TRBV9,TRBJ2-2,CASSTRQGGTGELFF
TRBV4-3,TRBJ1-5,CASSQDWDTEEPQHF
TRBV7-6,TRBJ2-1,CASSLNPPTGTGNEQFF
TRBV4-1,TRBJ1-1,CASSQLLYQGPWIWDTEAFF
TRBV4-3,TRBJ2-5,CASSHGSGDQETQYF
TRBV6-5,TRBJ1-1,CASRQGMNTEAFF
TRBV29-1,TRBJ1-2,CSVETGELGYTF
TRBV21-1,TRBJ1-3,CASSKFDTRSSGNTIYF
TRBV14,TRBJ1-6,CASSQETGNSPLHF
TRBV18,TRBJ1-3,CASSPTEDTIYF
TRBV5-4,TRBJ2-5,CASSLGAPETQYF
TRBV6-6,TRBJ2-1,CASSERPGPYNEQFF
TRBV30,TRBJ1-2,CAWSARGQGAWGYTF
TRBV6-5,TRBJ1-6,CASTTDRGRSPLHF
TRBV7-9,TRBJ1-2,CASSLAQGRYGYTF
TRBV4-3,TRBJ2-5,CASSPRIGGETQYF
TRBV9,TRBJ2-5,CASSPLASVQTQYF
TRBV10-3,TRBJ1-5,CAISDGGEYQPQHF
TRBV29-1,TRBJ2-5,CSVAQETQYF
TRBV10-1,TRBJ2-2,CASSRLVNTGELFF
TRBV6-5,TRBJ1-2,CASSYSSGVYYGYTF
TRBV5-8,TRBJ1-2,CASSDGFVRLGGYTF
TRBV30,TRBJ1-6,CAWSVSGGASPLHF
TRBV23-1,TRBJ1-2,CASSHRVLYGYTF
TRBV9,TRBJ2-2,CASSVGGGLAEWGSGELFF
TRBV2,TRBJ1-1,CASRAPGQGARAEAFF
TRBV24-1,TRBJ1-3,CATSDPDSSGNTIYF
TRBV11-3,TRBJ2-5,CASSLGSGQMYF
TRBV9,TRBJ1-1,CASSVQANTEAFF
TRBV6-5,TRBJ1-2,CASRTANYGYTF
TRBV30,TRBJ1-1,CAWSVLNTEAFF
TRBV14,TRBJ2-1,CASSQPGGGSVLEQFF
TRBV19,TRBJ1-5,CATGGSQPQHF
TRBV9,TRBJ1-1,CASSVGQGNTEAFF